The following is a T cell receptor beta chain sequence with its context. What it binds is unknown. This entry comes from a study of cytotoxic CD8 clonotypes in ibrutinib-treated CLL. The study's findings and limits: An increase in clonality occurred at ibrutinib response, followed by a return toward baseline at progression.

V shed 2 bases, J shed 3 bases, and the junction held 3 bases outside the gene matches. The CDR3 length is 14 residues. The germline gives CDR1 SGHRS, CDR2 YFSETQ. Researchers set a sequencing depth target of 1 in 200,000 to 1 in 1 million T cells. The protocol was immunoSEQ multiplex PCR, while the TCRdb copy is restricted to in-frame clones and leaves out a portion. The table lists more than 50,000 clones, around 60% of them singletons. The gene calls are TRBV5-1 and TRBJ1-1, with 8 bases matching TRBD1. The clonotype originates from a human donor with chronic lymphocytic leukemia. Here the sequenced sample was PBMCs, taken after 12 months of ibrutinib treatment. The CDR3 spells CASSFPGGHTEAFF. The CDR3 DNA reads TGCGCCAGCAGCTTCCCAGGGGGCCACACTGAAGCTTTCTTT.